The 29 T cell receptor beta chains listed next were all sequenced from one sample in a study of T cell clonality in common variable immunodeficiency. TCRdb keeps only in-frame clones here, not all; method: immunoSEQ multiplex PCR. The profile covers roughly 48,000 clones, none occurring a single time. Sequences were obtained from peripheral blood mononuclear cells. These receptors all stem from a person between 18 and 75 years old in good health.

This clone was seen at least ten times. Partial CDR3 DNA: TGTGCCAGTAGTATCGGTCTCAGCACAGATACG. Its translation is CASSIGLSTDT. The complete CDR3 reads CASSIGLSTDTQYF. This rearrangement joins TRBV19 to TRBJ2-3; D gene ambiguous. The CDR3 end lies 3 residues beyond the end of the read and is filled in from the germline J gene. Trimming shortened V by 3 bases and J by 0 bases, and 7 bases separated the two germline ends. Germline V gene data show CDR1 as LNHDA and CDR2 as SQIVND (reference sequence). There are 14 residues in the CDR3.

This clone occurred many times. The missing CDR3 end, 3 residues past where the read stops, is filled in from the germline J gene. The rearrangement joins TRBV5-6 to TRBJ2-3; TRBD2 is a possible D gene (6 bases). The CDR3 runs 14 residues. Trimming cost V 5 bases and J 4 bases, with 14 bases left between them. The germline V gene encodes CDR1 SGHDT and CDR2 YYEEEE. The CDR3 protein is CASRAGTYADTQYF. The covered CDR3 bases are TGTGCCAGCAGGGCCGGGACTTATGCAGATACG.

At least ten counts were recorded for this clone. The read is 3 residues too short to cover the CDR3 end, so that end is filled in from the germline J gene. The chain has TRBV29-1 and TRBJ2-1, with D perhaps TRBD2 (6 bases). Germline V gives CDR1 SQVTM, CDR2 ANQGSEA. This CDR3 is 14 amino acids long. V was pared by 4 bases and J by 2 bases, with 12 bases between. The DNA read from the CDR3 is TGCAGCGTTGTGGTCGGGGGAACCTACAATGAG. As protein: CSVVVGGTYNE. The entire CDR3 protein reads CSVVVGGTYNEQFF.

Turning to this clone: The read ends 3 residues shy of where the CDR3 ends; the end is completed using the germline J gene. This rearrangement joins TRBV18 to TRBJ1-1, with unresolved D. Trimming pared 8 bases from V and 5 bases from J, leaving 18 bases between. This CDR3 has 14 amino acids. Germline lookup yields CDR1 KGHSH and CDR2 LQKENI. The CDR3 spells CASHLRLESTEAFF. CDR3 DNA (partial): TGTGCCAGCCATCTCCGGTTAGAAAGTACTGAA.

There are many counts of this clone. The CDR3 end is not reached by the read, which stops 3 residues before it; the germline J gene fills it in. The chain couples TRBV19 to TRBJ2-3, with a possible D match to TRBD2 (5 bases). Germline assignment: CDR1 LNHDA and CDR2 SQIVND (reference sequence). V lost 4 bases and J 0 bases, leaving 11 bases between the germline ends. The CDR3 sequence is 15 residues long. The covered CDR3 bases are TGTGCCAGTAGTACGGCGACTACTAGCACAGATACG. Its protein product is CASSTATTSTDT. In full, the CDR3 is CASSTATTSTDTQYF.

This clone has a count of ten or more. Sequencing ends 3 residues short of the CDR3 end; the germline J gene provides the rest. The rearrangement links TRBV5-1 to TRBJ1-3; D remains unclear. Germline CDR1 SGHRS, CDR2 YFSETQ. The V end lost 3 bases, the J end lost 0 bases, and 10 bases lay between the germline ends. The CDR3 length is 15 residues. The CDR3 loop is CASSYDISSGNTIYF. The CDR3 DNA, read in part, is TGCGCCAGCAGCTACGACATCAGCTCTGGAAACACC.

The sequenced part of the CDR3 DNA is TGCGCCAGCACCGTGGACATCGACCGCACTGAA. Translating gives CASTVDIDRTE. The whole CDR3 protein reads CASTVDIDRTEAFF. This chain uses TRBV5-1 with TRBJ1-1, with TRBD1 as a possible D gene (5 bases). The sequenced fragment ends 3 residues before the CDR3 boundary, so the rest is inferred from the germline J gene. V shed 6 bases and J shed 4 bases, with 16 bases lying between them. CDR1 is SGHRS and CDR2 is YFSETQ in the germline V gene. The CDR3 spans 14 residues. Together with reference TRBV5-1 and TRBJ1-1, the CDR3 gives the full variable domain: KAGVTQTPRYLIKTRGQQVTLSCSPISGHRSVSWYQQTPGQGLQFLFEYFSETQRNKGNFPGRFSGRQFSNSRSEMNVSTLELGDSALYLCASTVDIDRTEAFFGQGTRLTVV.

Many counts were recorded for this clone. The sequence runs out 3 residues before the end of the CDR3; the remainder is reconstructed from the germline J gene. This chain joins TRBV20-1 and TRBJ2-3; 11 bases are a match to TRBD2. The CDR3 consists of 15 residues. The germline V gene encodes CDR1 DFQATT and CDR2 SNEGSKA (reference sequence). The J segment lost 2 bases and the V segment lost 3 bases, leaving 4 bases of the junction unmatched. The CDR3 loop is CSARGLAAHTDTQYF. The covered CDR3 bases are TGCAGTGCTAGGGGACTAGCGGCTCACACAGATACG.

Concerning this clone: The missing CDR3 end, 3 residues past where the read stops, is filled in from the germline J gene. The V and J genes are TRBV11-3 and TRBJ2-1; D is unclear. Trimming cost V 3 bases and J 8 bases, with 8 bases left between them. CDR1 and CDR2 (germline): SGHNT, YENEEA. This CDR3 spans 12 amino acids. The CDR3 sequence is CASSFKRDEQFF. Partial CDR3 DNA: TGTGCCAGCAGCTTTAAACGCGATGAG.

In this sample, this clone turned up many times. The read stops 3 residues short of the end of the CDR3; the missing end is completed from the germline J gene. V and J are TRBV20-1 and TRBJ2-1; a possible D gene is TRBD2 (6 bases). The CDR3 loop spans 14 amino acids. The germline V gene has CDR1 DFQATT and CDR2 SNEGSKA (reference sequence). The V and J ends lost 1 base and 3 bases respectively, with 10 bases between them. CDR3 sequence: CSARVGGIYNEQFF. The DNA read from the CDR3 is TGCAGTGCTAGAGTGGGGGGTATCTACAATGAG.

The table lists this clone with many counts. The read ends 3 residues before the CDR3 terminus; that terminus is restored from the germline J gene. The chain joins TRBV20-1 to TRBJ2-1, with 13 bases identical to TRBD2. Trimming removed 2 bases from V and 2 bases from J; junction bases left unmatched: 6. The CDR3 is made up of 17 amino acids. The germline V gene encodes CDR1 DFQATT and CDR2 SNEGSKA (reference sequence). The part of the CDR3 DNA that was read is TGCAGTGCTAGAACGGGACTAGCGGGATTAACCTACAATGAG. Encoded protein: CSARTGLAGLTYNE. The complete CDR3 reads CSARTGLAGLTYNEQFF.

This clone was counted ten times or more. CDR3 sequence reads: CASSLGTALRNEKLFF. The sequenced CDR3 bases are TGCGCCAGCAGCTTGGGTACAGCTCTTCGTAATGAAAAA. V gene TRBV5-1 combines with J gene TRBJ1-4, with D hard to call. The read finishes 3 residues shy of the CDR3 end, and the germline J gene is used to complete it. The CDR3 covers 16 residues. Trimming took off 0 bases at V and 4 bases at J, with 13 bases between the two ends. Germline values: CDR1 SGHRS, CDR2 YFSETQ.

There are many counts of this clone. The read terminates 3 residues before the CDR3 end, so the remaining end is supplied by the germline J gene. J is TRBJ2-5 and V is TRBV20-1; TRBD2 matches 9 bases. J was trimmed by 1 base and V by 0 bases; bases with no gene match: 9. Germline CDR1 and CDR2: DFQATT and SNEGSKA (reference sequence). CDR3 length: 17 amino acids. CDR3 bases read: TGCAGTGCTAGAGATCCTAGGGCTAGCGGGATCCAAGAGACC. Protein sequence: CSARDPRASGIQET. The full-length CDR3 reads as CSARDPRASGIQETQYF.

This clone was seen ten or more times. Sequencing ends 3 residues short of the CDR3 end; the germline J gene provides the rest. The chain is built from TRBV19 and TRBJ2-6; 7 bases match TRBD2. This CDR3 has 17 amino acids. Losses at the gene ends were 6 bases for V and 4 bases for J; bases not matched to a gene: 12. CDR1 and CDR2 from the germline V gene are LNHDA and SQIVND (reference sequence). This chain's CDR3 is CASRGMRAGPGANVLTF. Partial CDR3 DNA: TGTGCCAGTAGGGGAATGAGAGCGGGACCAGGGGCCAACGTC. Drawing the rest from reference TRBV19 and TRBJ2-6, the complete variable domain is DGGITQSPKYLFRKEGQNVTLSCEQNLNHDAMYWYRQDPGQGLRLIYYSQIVNDFQKGDIAEGYSVSREKKESFPLTVTSAQKNPTAFYLCASRGMRAGPGANVLTFGAGSRLTVL.

This clone came up many times. Sequencing ends 3 residues short of the CDR3 end; the germline J gene provides the rest. The chain recombines TRBV20-1 with TRBJ2-7; 12 positions agree with TRBD2. Germline trimming cut 0 bases from V and 3 bases from J; bases unmatched to any gene: 9. Germline-derived CDR1 and CDR2 are DFQATT and SNEGSKA (reference sequence). There are 17 residues in the CDR3. This chain's CDR3 is CSARDRRLAGGFYEQYF. CDR3 bases read: TGCAGTGCTAGAGATAGAAGGCTAGCGGGAGGGTTCTACGAG.

The table lists this clone with many counts. The sequenced fragment ends 3 residues before the CDR3 boundary, so the rest is inferred from the germline J gene. This chain uses TRBV5-1 with TRBJ2-1, with 7 bases lining up with TRBD2. Germline V lookup: CDR1 SGHRS, CDR2 YFSETQ. There are 15 residues in the CDR3. V lost 4 bases and J lost 3; bases outside the gene matches: 7. The CDR3 loop is CASSPGEGSYNEQFF. Incomplete CDR3 DNA: TGCGCCAGCAGCCCGGGGGAGGGGAGCTACAATGAG.

This clone was counted ten times or more. Coverage ceases 3 residues before the CDR3 finishes, and the germline J gene fills in the end. The chain employs TRBV4-2 and TRBJ2-6, with TRBD2 as a possible D gene (6 bases). Germline V CDR1 and CDR2: LGHNA, YNFKEQ. The CDR3 runs to 16 residues. V lost 0 bases, J lost 1 base, and 7 bases lay in between. This chain's CDR3 is CASSQEDYSGANVLTF. The CDR3 bases that were read are TGTGCCAGCAGCCAAGAGGACTATTCTGGGGCCAACGTC.

Points on this clone: This may stem from a read error, because a much larger clone lies one nucleotide away. The CDR3 loop reads CASEPRRDRDQPQYF. The covered CDR3 bases are TGTGCCAGCGAACCACGACGGGACAGAGATCAGCCG. The chain couples TRBV6-2 or TRBV6-3 to TRBJ2-3; 7 nucleotides line up with TRBD1. The sequence runs out 3 residues before the end of the CDR3; the remainder is reconstructed from the germline J gene. Germline assignment: CDR1 MNHEY and CDR2 SVGEGT. The CDR3 has 15 residues.

This clone was detected only a few times. Read coverage stops 3 residues before the CDR3 terminus; the germline J gene supplies the remainder. The chain joins TRBV19 to TRBJ2-1; 10 bases agree with TRBD2. The CDR3 length is 19 residues. CDR1 LNHDA and CDR2 SQIVND come from the germline V gene (reference sequence). Trimming cost V 6 bases and J 0 bases; bases outside gene matches: 14. Incomplete CDR3 DNA: TGTGCCAGTAGGACAGGACTAGCGGACGAAGCAAGCTCCTACAATGAG. It codes for CASRTGLADEASSYNE. The full CDR3 reads CASRTGLADEASSYNEQFF.

This clone was picked up many times. Read coverage stops 3 residues before the CDR3 terminus; the germline J gene supplies the remainder. V and J are TRBV18 and TRBJ2-1; D gene unclear. The CDR3 is made up of 15 amino acids. V was clipped by 6 bases and J by 4 bases, with 16 bases between them. The germline gives CDR1 KGHSH, CDR2 LQKENI. CDR3 region: CASSNPSARYNEQFF. The sequenced CDR3 bases are TGTGCCAGCTCCAACCCGAGCGCGCGGTACAATGAG. Variable domain in full (rest from reference TRBV18 and TRBJ2-1): NAGVMQNPRHLVRRRGQEARLRCSPMKGHSHVYWYRQLPEEGLKFMVYLQKENIIDESGMPKERFSAEFPKEGPSILRIQQVVRGDSAAYFCASSNPSARYNEQFFGPGTRLTVL.

This clone has at least ten counts. The read finishes 3 residues shy of the CDR3 end, and the germline J gene is used to complete it. V and J are TRBV20-1 and TRBJ2-7; TRBD2 matches at 9 bases. This CDR3 is 15 amino acids long. V was pared by 0 bases and J by 5 bases, with 8 bases of the junction left unmatched. Looked up from germline, CDR1 is DFQATT and CDR2 is SNEGSKA (reference sequence). The sequenced part of the CDR3 DNA is TGCAGTGCTAGAGATCCCCTAGCGGGAACGAACGAG. It translates to CSARDPLAGTNE. The whole CDR3 region reads CSARDPLAGTNEQYF.

This clone was detected ten times or more. With the read ending 3 residues before the CDR3 end, the germline J gene is used to fill in that end. The chain links TRBV11-2 to TRBJ2-1; TRBD2 aligns across 10 bases. CDR1 SGHAT and CDR2 FQNNGV come from the germline V gene. The CDR3 consists of 15 residues. After removal of 3 bases from V and 2 bases from J, the junction contained 1 base not matched to a gene. The CDR3 bases that were read are TGTGCCAGCAGCTTCACTAGCGGGACCTACAATGAG. It codes for CASSFTSGTYNE. The whole CDR3 is CASSFTSGTYNEQFF.

A remark on this clone: The read terminates 3 residues before the CDR3 end, so the remaining end is supplied by the germline J gene. The chain employs TRBV7-9 and TRBJ2-7; 11 bases line up with TRBD2. The CDR3 consists of 14 residues. The V gene end was trimmed by 3 bases and the J gene end by 6 bases; junction bases not matched to a gene: 4. The germline gives CDR1 SEHNR, CDR2 FQNEAQ (reference sequence). CDR3 region: CASSFSGRAGEQYF. The DNA read from the CDR3 is TGTGCCAGCAGCTTTAGCGGGAGGGCGGGCGAG.

Remarks on this clone: Sequencing ends 3 residues short of the CDR3 end; the germline J gene provides the rest. The chain couples TRBV7-9 to TRBJ1-2; 10 nucleotides line up with TRBD1. CDR3 size: 14 residues. Unmatched junction bases numbered 2, after V lost 1 base and J lost 6 bases. Germline V gene sequence: CDR1 SEHNR, CDR2 FQNEAQ (reference sequence). CDR3 loop: CASSLVGQGNGYTF. The part of the CDR3 DNA that was read is TGTGCCAGCAGCTTAGTGGGACAGGGGAATGGC.

In this sample, this clone turned up many times. The CDR3 is cut off 3 residues early in the read; its end comes from the germline J gene. This chain links TRBV4-1 with TRBJ2-1, with D possibly TRBD2 on 6 matching bases. Germline V gene lookup returns CDR1 MGHRA and CDR2 YSYEKL. There are 14 residues in the CDR3. V gave up 0 bases and J gave up 6 bases, with 9 bases separating them. The DNA read from the CDR3 is TGCGCCAGCAGCCAAGAGCCTAGCGTCAATGAG. Translation: CASSQEPSVNE. The whole CDR3 protein reads CASSQEPSVNEQFF.

There are many counts of this clone. The read comes to an end 3 residues before the CDR3 does, leaving the germline J gene to fill in the end. V gene TRBV2 combines with J gene TRBJ2-7; no definite D call. Germline CDR1 and CDR2: SNHLY and FYNNEI. The CDR3 has 11 residues. Trimming took 6 bases from V and 3 from J, leaving 6 bases between them. The sequenced CDR3 bases are TGTGCCAGCAGAACATTCTACGAG. Encoded protein: CASRTFYE. The CDR3 reads in full as CASRTFYEQYF.

This clone was counted ten times or more. Sequencing ends 3 residues short of the CDR3 end; the germline J gene provides the rest. V usage is TRBV6-2 or TRBV6-3 and J usage is TRBJ2-7; D is perhaps TRBD1 (6 bases). The germline V gene has CDR1 MNHEY and CDR2 SVGEGT. With 5 bases removed from V and 6 bases from J, the gap between germline ends came to 11 bases. CDR3 length equals 12 residues. The covered CDR3 bases are TGTGCCAGCAGTAAACAGGGTCTCGAG. This translates into CASSKQGLE. The whole CDR3 protein is CASSKQGLEQYF.

This clone showed up many times. The read stops 3 residues short of the end of the CDR3; the missing end is completed from the germline J gene. The chain is built from TRBV29-1 and TRBJ2-3; TRBD1 might be the D (6 bases). The CDR3 sequence is 17 residues long. The germline CDR1 and CDR2 sequences are SQVTM and ANQGSEA. Trimming took off 5 bases at V and 0 bases at J, with 21 bases between the two ends. CDR3 region: CSVRGGPSGGSTDTQYF. Incomplete CDR3 DNA: TGCAGCGTTAGAGGGGGACCCTCGGGTGGTAGCACAGATACG.

This clone was recorded many times. The CDR3 is cut off 3 residues early in the read; its end comes from the germline J gene. The chain joins TRBV19 to TRBJ2-2, with 7 bases fitting TRBD1. CDR1 and CDR2 (germline): LNHDA, SQIVND (reference sequence). The CDR3 totals 17 residues. CDR3 DNA (partial): TGTGCCAGTAGTAATCCGACAGGGATCACAACTAATGAAAAG. Protein: CASSNPTGITTNEK. The full CDR3 reads CASSNPTGITTNEKLFF. The variable domain in full, with the rest retrieved from reference TRBV19 and TRBJ2-2, is DGGITQSPKYLFRKEGQNVTLSCEQNLNHDAMYWYRQDPGQGLRLIYYSQIVNDFQKGDIAEGYSVSREKKESFPLTVTSAQKNPTAFYLCASSNPTGITTNEKLFFGEGSRLTVL.